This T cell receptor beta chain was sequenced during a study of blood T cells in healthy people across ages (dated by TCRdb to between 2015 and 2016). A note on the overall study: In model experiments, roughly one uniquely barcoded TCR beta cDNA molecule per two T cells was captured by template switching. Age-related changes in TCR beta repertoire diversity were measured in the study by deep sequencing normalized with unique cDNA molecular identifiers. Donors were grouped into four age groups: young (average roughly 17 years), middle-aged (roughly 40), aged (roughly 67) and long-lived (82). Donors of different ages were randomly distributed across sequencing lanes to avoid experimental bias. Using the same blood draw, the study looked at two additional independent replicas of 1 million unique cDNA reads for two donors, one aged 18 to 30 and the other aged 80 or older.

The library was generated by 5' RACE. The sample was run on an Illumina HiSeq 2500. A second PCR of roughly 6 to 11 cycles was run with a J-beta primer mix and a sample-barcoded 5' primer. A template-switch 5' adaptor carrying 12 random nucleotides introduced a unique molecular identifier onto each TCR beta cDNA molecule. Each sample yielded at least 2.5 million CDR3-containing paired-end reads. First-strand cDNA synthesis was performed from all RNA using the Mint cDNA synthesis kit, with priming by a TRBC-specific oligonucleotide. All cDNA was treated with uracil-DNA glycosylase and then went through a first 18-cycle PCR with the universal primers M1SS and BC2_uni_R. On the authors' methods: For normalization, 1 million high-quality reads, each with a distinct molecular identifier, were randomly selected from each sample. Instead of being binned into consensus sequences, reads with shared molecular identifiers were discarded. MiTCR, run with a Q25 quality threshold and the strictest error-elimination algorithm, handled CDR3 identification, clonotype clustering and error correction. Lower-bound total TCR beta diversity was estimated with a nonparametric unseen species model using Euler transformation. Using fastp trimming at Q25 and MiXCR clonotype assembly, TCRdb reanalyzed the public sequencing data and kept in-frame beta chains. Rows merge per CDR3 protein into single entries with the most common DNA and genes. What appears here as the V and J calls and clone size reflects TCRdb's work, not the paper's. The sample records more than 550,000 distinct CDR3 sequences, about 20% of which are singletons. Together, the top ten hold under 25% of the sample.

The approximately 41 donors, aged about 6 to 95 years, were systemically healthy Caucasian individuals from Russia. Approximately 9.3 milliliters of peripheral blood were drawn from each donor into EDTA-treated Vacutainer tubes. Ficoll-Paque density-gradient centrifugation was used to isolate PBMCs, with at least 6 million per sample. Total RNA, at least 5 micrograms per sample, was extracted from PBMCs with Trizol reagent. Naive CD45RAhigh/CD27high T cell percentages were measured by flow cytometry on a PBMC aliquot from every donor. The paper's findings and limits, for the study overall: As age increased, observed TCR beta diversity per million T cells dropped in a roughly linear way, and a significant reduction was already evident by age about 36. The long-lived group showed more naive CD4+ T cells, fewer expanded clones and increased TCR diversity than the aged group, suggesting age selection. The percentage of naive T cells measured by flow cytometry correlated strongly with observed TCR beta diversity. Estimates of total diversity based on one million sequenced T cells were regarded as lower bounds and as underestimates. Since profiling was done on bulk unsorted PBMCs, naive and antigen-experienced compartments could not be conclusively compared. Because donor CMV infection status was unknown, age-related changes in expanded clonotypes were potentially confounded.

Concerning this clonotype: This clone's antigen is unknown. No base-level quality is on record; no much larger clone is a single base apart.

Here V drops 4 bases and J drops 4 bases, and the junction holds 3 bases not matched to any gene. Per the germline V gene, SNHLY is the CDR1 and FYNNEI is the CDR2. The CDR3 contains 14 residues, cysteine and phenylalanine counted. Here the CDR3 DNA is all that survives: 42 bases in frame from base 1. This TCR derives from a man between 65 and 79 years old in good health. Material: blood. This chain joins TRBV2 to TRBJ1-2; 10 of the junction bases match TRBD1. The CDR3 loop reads CASSGDRGAYGYTF. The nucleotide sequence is TGTGCCAGCAGTGGGGACAGGGGAGCCTATGGCTACACCTTC.